What follows are 17 T cell receptor beta chains derived from one specimen sequenced in a study of CD8 T cells in Susac syndrome (dated by TCRdb to between 2018 and 2021). The library was made by the immunoSEQ multiplex PCR assay. RNA was extracted with the RNeasy kit and roughly 0.45 to 1 ug was reverse transcribed using random hexamers. Clones were called with MiXCR by TCRdb after fastp trimmed the public reads at Q25, and only in-frame beta chains were retained. Records with the same CDR3 protein are collapsed into one entry carrying the most frequent genes and DNA. This sample has some 120,000 distinct CDR3 sequences in its table, and 85% to 95% of those were observed once. The ten largest clones capture 0.12% of the sample. Sequenced material: CD8+ T cells from PBMCs. The receptor source for this set is a human donor in good health.

As to this clonotype: One end of the junction does not line up with germline, which may come from a read error. This chain joins TRBV9 and TRBJ1-1; D gene uncertain. The CDR3 is made up of 13 amino acids. Germline V gives CDR1 SGDLS, CDR2 YYNGEE. This CDR3 reads CASSPVMSTEVFF. DNA of the CDR3: TGTGCCAGCAGCCCTGTAATGAGCACTGAAGTTTTCTTT.

The chain couples TRBV7-9 to TRBJ2-2, with no clear D. V lost 3 bases and J 6 bases, leaving 2 bases between the germline ends. The CDR3 is 11 amino acids. Germline V gene data show CDR1 as SEHNR and CDR2 as FQNEAQ (reference sequence). The CDR3 DNA sequence: TGTGCCAGCAGCTTTCCCGGGGAGCTGTTTTTT. Amino acids: CASSFPGELFF.

This clonotype was detected once. The chain carries TRBV29-1 and TRBJ2-3, with D possibly TRBD2 on 6 matching bases. The CDR3 runs to 12 residues. CDR1 and CDR2 from the germline V gene are SQVTM and ANQGSEA. V was shortened by 4 bases and J by 5 bases, with 10 bases between the two germline ends. The CDR3 nucleotides are TGCAGCGTTGGGCGGAGGGGAGATACGCAGTATTTT. Translating gives CSVGRRGDTQYF.

The genes are TRBV4-3 and TRBJ2-3; no definite D call. The CDR3 runs to 15 residues. Germline CDR1 is LGHNA and CDR2 is YSLEER. The ends were cut back, 0 bases at V and 5 bases at J, with 12 bases in the middle. The CDR3 spells CASSQDITARDTQYF. Written as DNA, the CDR3 is TGCGCCAGCAGCCAAGATATCACTGCTAGAGATACGCAGTATTTT.

V usage is TRBV7-2 and J usage is TRBJ2-1, with TRBD1 identical over 8 bases. The CDR3 is 13 amino acids. The ends lost 5 bases at V and 14 bases at J; junction bases unmatched: 11. Per germline, CDR1 SGHTA and CDR2 FQGNSA. CDR3 nucleotides: TGTGCCAGCAGCCCCGGCTGGACAGGGAGAAAGTTCTTC. Residues: CASSPGWTGRKFF.

This sequence joins TRBV10-3 and TRBJ2-7; D perhaps matches TRBD2 (7 bases). V was shortened by 4 bases and J by 3 bases, with 13 bases between the two germline ends. Germline loops: CDR1 ENHRY, CDR2 SYGVKD. This CDR3 region has 14 residues. DNA of the CDR3: TGTGCCATCAGTGGGGCGGGGGCGGACTACGAGCAGTACTTC. It is translated as CAISGAGADYEQYF.

The V call is TRBV5-4, the J call TRBJ2-5; 8 nucleotides line up with TRBD2. This CDR3 spans 15 amino acids. From germline, CDR1 is SGHNT and CDR2 YYREEE (reference sequence). V lost 0 bases and J lost 7; bases outside the gene matches: 8. CDR3 sequence reads: CASSLDGGGIGTQYF. The DNA of the CDR3 is TGTGCCAGCAGCTTGGATGGCGGGGGGATAGGGACCCAGTACTTC.

The gene calls are TRBV19 and TRBJ1-3; D is unclear. The CDR3 runs 12 residues. The V gene lost 5 bases and the J gene lost 3 bases, with 5 bases spanning the gap. Germline V gene lookup returns CDR1 LNHDA and CDR2 SQIVND (reference sequence). The CDR3 DNA reads TGTGCCAGTAGTCTCCTTGGAAACACCATATATTTT. It encodes CASSLLGNTIYF.

Concerning this clonotype: The junction does not match germline at one end; this may be a read error. This chain links TRBV3-1 with TRBJ1-1; 8 bases fit TRBD1. Germline V CDR1 and CDR2: LGHDT, YNNKEL (reference sequence). The CDR3 length is 13 residues. CDR3 sequence: CATGGQGYTEASF. The CDR3 nucleotides are TGTGCCACCGGAGGACAGGGTTACACTGAAGCTTCCTTT.

The V gene is TRBV2, the J gene TRBJ2-1; 10 bases agree with TRBD2. Germline V gene sequence: CDR1 SNHLY, CDR2 FYNNEI. The CDR3 runs to 14 residues. V lost 6 bases and J lost 15; bases outside the gene matches: 14. CDR3 coding DNA: TGTGCCAGCAGAGCCCCACTAGCGGGGTCGTGGGGGTTCTTC. Its protein product is CASRAPLAGSWGFF.

This chain joins TRBV6-2 or TRBV6-3 and TRBJ1-1; 8 positions agree with TRBD1. The V segment lost 7 bases and the J segment 5 bases; nucleotides outside the gene matches: 3. The CDR3 consists of 12 residues. Germline loops: CDR1 MNHEY, CDR2 SVGEGT. The CDR3 nucleotides read TGTGCCAGCACGGACAGGGTGACTGAAGCTTTCTTT. Its protein product is CASTDRVTEAFF.

In DNA form, the CDR3 reads TGTGCCAGCAGTTTAGGGCAATACCAAGAGACCCAGTACTTC. It yields the protein CASSLGQYQETQYF. The gene calls are TRBV27 and TRBJ2-5; D remains unclear. CDR1 MNHEY and CDR2 SMNVEV come from the germline V gene (reference sequence). Trimming took 2 bases from V and 0 from J, leaving 7 bases between them. The CDR3 consists of 14 residues.

Regarding this clonotype: Its ends do not fully match the called genes, so a read error is possible. The rearrangement uses TRBV6-2 or TRBV6-3 and TRBJ2-4; no firm D call. The germline V gene has CDR1 MNHEY and CDR2 SVGEGT. This CDR3 is 14 amino acids long. Here the CDR3 reads CASSGPLAKSIQYF. CDR3 nucleotide sequence: TGTGCCAGCAGTGGCCCTCTTGCCAAAAGCATTCAGTACTTC.

The chain recombines TRBV6-2 or TRBV6-3 with TRBJ1-5, with 7 bases aligning to TRBD1. This CDR3 is built from 14 residues. V lost 8 bases to trimming and J lost 2 bases; unmatched junction nucleotides: 6. Germline CDR1 and CDR2: MNHEY and SVGEGT. The CDR3 is CASGPGTGNQPQHF. The CDR3 nucleotides are TGTGCCAGCGGCCCCGGGACAGGCAATCAGCCCCAGCATTTT.

The chain employs TRBV27 and TRBJ2-3; 7 bases align to TRBD1. Germline CDR1 MNHEY, CDR2 SMNVEV (reference sequence). Trimming at V came to 10 bases and at J to 2 bases, leaving 15 bases not matched to a gene. The CDR3 sequence is 16 residues long. In nucleotides, the CDR3 is TGTGCCACCCGCCACCGGGCAGGGGGATTCACAGATACGCAGTATTTT. Its translation is CATRHRAGGFTDTQYF.

DNA for the CDR3: TGTGCCTGGACCCTAGGAGGGTACGAGCAGTACTTC. The encoded protein is CAWTLGGYEQYF. The chain combines TRBV30 with TRBJ2-7, with D possibly matching TRBD2 (6 bases). Germline V gene data show CDR1 as GTSNPN and CDR2 as SVGIG (reference sequence). This CDR3 spans 12 amino acids. The V end was cut by 4 bases, the J end by 4 bases, with 11 bases between.

The V call is TRBV6-2 or TRBV6-3, the J call TRBJ2-2, with 10 bases matching TRBD2. Losses at the gene ends were 5 bases for V and 6 bases for J; bases not matched to a gene: 9. The germline gives CDR1 MNHEY, CDR2 SVGEGT. This CDR3 contains 16 residues. The CDR3 loop is CASSGQERGGSGELFF. CDR3 DNA: TGTGCCAGCAGTGGGCAGGAGCGGGGGGGCTCCGGGGAGCTGTTTTTT.